Shown below are 2 T cell receptor beta chains from a single sample sequenced in a study of blood T cell repertoires in COVID-19. Method: immunoSEQ multiplex PCR; TCRdb's copy keeps in-frame clones and lacks some. The sample lists 110,000 to 150,000 clones; approximately 80% were seen once. The sample comprised peripheral blood. Receptors were obtained from a human donor in a cohort sampled during active COVID-19.

Only one count was recorded for this clone. This chain joins TRBV6-2 or TRBV6-3 and TRBJ1-2; the match to TRBD1 covers 7 bases. The J segment lost 3 bases and the V segment lost 5 bases, leaving 12 bases of the junction unmatched. This CDR3 region has 16 residues. The germline V gene encodes CDR1 MNHEY and CDR2 SVGEGT. This CDR3 is CASSPPSGQGDYGYTF. The CDR3 DNA reads TGTGCCAGCAGTCCCCCGAGTGGGCAGGGGGACTATGGCTACACCTTC.

The gene calls are TRBV7-9 and TRBJ1-1; weak D call: TRBD1 (5 bases). CDR1 and CDR2 (germline): SEHNR, FQNEAQ (reference sequence). This CDR3 has 11 residues. V was shortened by 6 bases and J by 7 bases, with 9 bases between the two germline ends. The CDR3 is CASSRTFEAFF. The CDR3 bases are TGTGCCAGCAGTAGGACATTTGAAGCTTTCTTT.